This T cell receptor beta chain originates from a study of molecular identifiers for immune sequencing clone quantification. Study-wide background: Four of five splits of RNA from approximately 20,000 or 98,000 naive CD8 cells were sequenced in replicates.

In its sample, this clonotype was seen many times. Its antigen is not identified. Study findings and constraints: Spiked Jurkat TCR RNA equivalent to one cell reportedly surfaced among some 1 million naive cells. Among effectors, clones above 20 RNA copies held over 98% of molecules; among naive cells, under 1%.

CDR1 SEHNR and CDR2 FQNEAQ come from the germline V gene (reference sequence). The V and J ends lost 1 base and 1 base respectively, with 10 bases between them. CDR3 length: 15 amino acids. Listed TCR primers and previously described methods were used for bulk TCR libraries. TCRdb re-derived calls from the PCR reads in MiXCR, one entry per CDR3 protein. The sample carries over 550,000 distinct CDR3 sequences, roughly 23% recorded once. This chain joins TRBV7-9 and TRBJ1-1; D remains unclear. This clonotype was sampled from a human donor in good health. Some libraries in this study had Jurkat cell RNA spiked in. Sequencing was performed on naive CD8+ T cells from blood, with Jurkat cell RNA spiked in. Stated subset: FACS-sorted CD8+CD4-CCR7+CD45RA+ naive T cells. As DNA, the CDR3 is TGTGCCAGCAGCTTAGTGTCCGGACCGAACACTGAAGCTTTCTTT. Encoded protein: CASSLVSGPNTEAFF.